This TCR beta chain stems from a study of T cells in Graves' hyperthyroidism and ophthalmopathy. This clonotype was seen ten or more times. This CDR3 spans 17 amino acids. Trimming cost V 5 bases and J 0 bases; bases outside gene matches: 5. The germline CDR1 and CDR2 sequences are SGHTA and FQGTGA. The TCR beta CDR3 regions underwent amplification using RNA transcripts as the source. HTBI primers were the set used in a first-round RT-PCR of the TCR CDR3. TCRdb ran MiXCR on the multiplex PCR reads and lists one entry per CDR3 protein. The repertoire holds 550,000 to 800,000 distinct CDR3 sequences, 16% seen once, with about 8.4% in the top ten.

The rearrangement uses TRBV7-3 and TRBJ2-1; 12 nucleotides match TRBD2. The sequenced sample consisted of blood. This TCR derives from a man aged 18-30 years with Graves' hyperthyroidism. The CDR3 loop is CASSPGLAGNSYNEQFF. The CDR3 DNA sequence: TGTGCCAGCAGCCCCGGACTAGCGGGAAACTCCTACAATGAGCAGTTCTTC.